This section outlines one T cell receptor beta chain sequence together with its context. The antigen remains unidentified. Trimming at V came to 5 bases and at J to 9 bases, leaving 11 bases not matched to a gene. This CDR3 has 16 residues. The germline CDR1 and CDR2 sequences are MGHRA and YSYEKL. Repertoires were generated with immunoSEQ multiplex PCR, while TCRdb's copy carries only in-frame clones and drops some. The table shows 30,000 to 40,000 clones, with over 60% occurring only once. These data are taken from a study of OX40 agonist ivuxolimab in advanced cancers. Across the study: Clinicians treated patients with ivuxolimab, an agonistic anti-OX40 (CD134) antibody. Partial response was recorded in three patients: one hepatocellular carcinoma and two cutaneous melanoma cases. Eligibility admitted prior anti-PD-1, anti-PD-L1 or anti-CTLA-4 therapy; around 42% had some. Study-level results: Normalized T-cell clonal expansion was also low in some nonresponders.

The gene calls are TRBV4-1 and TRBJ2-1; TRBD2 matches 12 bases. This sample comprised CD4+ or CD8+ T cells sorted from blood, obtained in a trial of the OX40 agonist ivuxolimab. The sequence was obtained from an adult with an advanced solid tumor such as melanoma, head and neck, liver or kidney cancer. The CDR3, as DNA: TGCGCCAGCAGCTTATCCGGGACTAGCGGGTGGGGTGAGCAGTTCTTC. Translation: CASSLSGTSGWGEQFF.